This TCR beta chain originates from a study of radiation and T cells in renal cell carcinoma. Assay used: immunoSEQ multiplex PCR; TCRdb lists only in-frame clones, some missing. The sample comprises around 140,000 clones, roughly 90% of which are singletons, and around 4.1% rests with the top ten. Described time point: baseline pretreatment blood. As to treatment: 15 Gy SBRT to primary tumor, nephrectomy 4 weeks later. The CDR3 runs to 15 residues. V lost 3 bases, J lost 0 bases, and 6 bases lay in between. Germline V lookup: CDR1 LNHDA, CDR2 SQIVND (reference sequence). The source was blood, collected from a patient whose treatment included radiotherapy and nephrectomy. The sequence derives from a woman between 65 and 79 years old with renal cell carcinoma. The chain has TRBV19 and TRBJ2-6; no clear D gene. CDR3 amino acids: CASSMALSGANVLTF. DNA of the CDR3: TGTGCCAGTAGTATGGCGCTCTCTGGGGCCAACGTCCTGACTTTC. Full variable domain (remainder filled in from reference TRBV19 and TRBJ2-6): DGGITQSPKYLFRKEGQNVTLSCEQNLNHDAMYWYRQDPGQGLRLIYYSQIVNDFQKGDIAEGYSVSREKKESFPLTVTSAQKNPTAFYLCASSMALSGANVLTFGAGSRLTVL.